The clone carrying this TCR beta chain was seen ten or more times. The target antigen is unknown. This specimen comes from a study of human T cells and chemical hapten exposure. Whole-study results and caveats: There were significantly more large CDR3 similarity clusters among expanded TCRs than among controls. The count of PT1 expanded TCRs correlated positively with patch test score.

Time point of the sample: patch test 3, about 24 weeks after DPC sensitization. Treatment specified: therapeutic diphenylcyclopropenone sensitization with weekly scalp DPC. TCRdb reprocessed the RACE reads via MiXCR and lists one record per CDR3 protein. The data contain 50,000 or so distinct CDR3 sequences, more than 9.5% of them singletons. Sample: whole blood, taken in connection with sensitization to the hapten diphenylcyclopropenone (DPC). The clonotype originates from a woman aged 40 to 50 with alopecia areata. Some clones in this sample may be carry-over from other donors' samples.

The CDR3 sequence is CASSVDSGELFF. Written as DNA, the CDR3 is TGTGCCAGCAGCGTAGACTCCGGGGAGCTGTTTTTT. V usage is TRBV9 and J usage is TRBJ2-2; no reliable D call. The germline V gene encodes CDR1 SGDLS and CDR2 YYNGEE. The CDR3 spans 12 residues. Trimming took off 0 bases at V and 6 bases at J, with 3 bases between the two ends.